The source of this T cell receptor beta chain is a study of control samples from healthy donors and cancer patients. Here immunoSEQ multiplex PCR was the method, and the copy in TCRdb shows in-frame clones only, minus some. In the table there are approximately 60,000 clones, around 85% of which are singletons. From germline, CDR1 is MGHDK and CDR2 SYGVNS. V shed 7 bases and J 3 bases; nucleotides not matched to a gene: 11. The CDR3 totals 16 residues. This clone was seen only once. The sequenced material came from blood. The genes are TRBV25-1 and TRBJ2-3; TRBD2 aligns across 9 bases. The receptor comes from a man aged 35 to 55 in good health. The CDR3 bases are TGTGCCAGCACCCCGCGGGAGGGGGCAAGGACAGATACGCAGTATTTT. Its translation: CASTPREGARTDTQYF.